This T cell receptor beta chain was captured by sequencing in a study of regulatory T cells in long-lasting Graves disease. V lost 10 bases and J lost 3; bases outside the gene matches: 11. The CDR3 length is 16 residues. Germline CDR1 reads MNHNS; CDR2 reads SASEGT. Time point reported: persistent/refractory GD, antithyroid drugs over 5 years with positive TRAb. Scientists built the TCR library using RNA that was extracted from PBMCs. This clonotype was picked up a small number of times. A read error may explain this, as a much larger clone is one base away. The TCR beta library used iRepertoire HTBI primers with Arm-PCR amplification of CDR3. Authors' data handling: The study identified 55 to 80 TRBV and about 14 TRBJ segments across samples. TCRdb used MiXCR to reprocess the multiplex PCR reads, holding one entry per CDR3 protein. The V and J calls were not made by the authors but by TCRdb's processing. The sample has a few hundred thousand distinct CDR3 sequences, approximately 23% seen once.

The clonotype comes from a woman aged 40-49 years with Graves disease. The sample in question was peripheral blood mononuclear cells (PBMCs), obtained when the disease was refractory, from a patient treated with antithyroid drugs. The chain is built from TRBV6-1 and TRBJ2-7; the match to TRBD2 covers 14 bases. In nucleotides, the CDR3 is TGTGCCAACACCCTAAGTGGGACTAGCGGGAGCTACGAGCAGTACTTC. Translating gives CANTLSGTSGSYEQYF.